These T cell receptor beta chains were read from a single sample in a study of cytotoxic CD8 clonotypes in ibrutinib-treated CLL. Measured with immunoSEQ multiplex PCR; TCRdb has only the in-frame clones, and not every one. The sample lists approximately 57,000 clones, around 55% seen once, with roughly 20% in the top ten. Source: PBMCs, taken after 24 months of ibrutinib treatment. The receptors derive from a human donor with chronic lymphocytic leukemia. Both conserved end residues are part of each CDR3. The D gene is left open where the match is weak. A row's size may be missing; if present it is once, few, many or a size class.

J | D | V | size | CDR3 | DNA
TRBJ2-2 | NA | TRBV11-3 | NA | CASSPGQPYTGELFF | TGTGCCAGCAGCCCCGGCCAACCCTACACCGGGGAGCTGTTTTTT
TRBJ2-2 | TRBD1 | TRBV7-2 | NA | CASKYHRGSFNTGELFF | TGTGCCTCCAAATACCACAGGGGCTCATTTAACACCGGGGAGCTGTTTTTT
TRBJ2-3 | NA | TRBV6-1 | NA | CASNFGDTQYF | TGTGCCAGCAATTTTGGAGATACGCAGTATTTT
TRBJ1-2 | NA | TRBV5-1 | NA | CASSLWENYGYTF | TGCGCCAGCAGCTTGTGGGAAAACTATGGCTACACCTTC
TRBJ1-5 | TRBD1 | TRBV28 | NA | CASSLTGGHQPQHF | TGTGCCAGCAGCCTGACAGGGGGCCATCAGCCCCAGCATTTT
TRBJ1-3 | TRBD1 | TRBV6-1 | NA | CASSALQGASGNTIYF | TGTGCCAGCAGTGCCCTACAGGGGGCCTCTGGAAACACCATATATTTT
TRBJ1-6 | NA | TRBV21-1 | NA | CASSKVLDNSPLHF | TGTGCCAGCAGCAAAGTCCTAGATAATTCACCCCTCCACTTT
TRBJ2-4 | TRBD2 | TRBV19 | few | CASSTGGLKTF | TGTGCCAGTAGTACGGGAGGGCTGAAGACTTTC
TRBJ1-5 | TRBD1 | TRBV28 | NA | CASSSSRGRGNQPQHF | TGTGCCAGCAGTTCCTCCAGGGGGCGTGGGAATCAGCCCCAGCATTTT
TRBJ1-2 | NA | TRBV19 | NA | CASSIASGIYYGYTF | TGTGCCAGTAGTATAGCTTCAGGGATCTATTATGGCTACACCTTC
TRBJ1-6 | NA | TRBV15 | NA | CATSRDRVGSPLHF | TGTGCCACCAGCAGAGATCGGGTTGGGTCACCCCTCCACTTT
TRBJ2-2 | NA | TRBV5-5 | NA | CASSWTGTGELFF | TGTGCCAGCAGCTGGACGGGCACCGGGGAGCTGTTTTTT
TRBJ1-2 | NA | TRBV4-2 | few | CASSSGQLNYGYTF | TGTGCCAGCAGCTCGGGACAACTCAACTATGGCTACACCTTC
TRBJ2-3 | TRBD1 | TRBV27 | NA | CASSSGTAPSGTQYF | TGTGCCAGCAGTTCCGGGACAGCCCCCTCGGGTACGCAGTATTTT
TRBJ2-3 | NA | TRBV5-1 | NA | CASSLDGLVTDTQYF | TGCGCCAGCAGCTTGGATGGTCTAGTAACAGATACGCAGTATTTT
TRBJ2-7 | NA | TRBV7-2 | NA | CASSLGAGYGYEQYF | TGTGCCAGCAGCTTAGGGGCGGGTTATGGGTACGAGCAGTACTTC
TRBJ2-5 | TRBD2 | TRBV10-2 | NA | CASRGPSGGPGETQYF | TGCGCCAGCAGAGGGCCTAGCGGGGGGCCTGGAGAGACCCAGTACTTC
TRBJ2-2 | NA | TRBV19 | NA | CASSIGMNTGELFF | TGTGCCAGTAGTATAGGCATGAACACCGGGGAGCTGTTTTTT
TRBJ2-1 | NA | TRBV5-8 | many | CASSFRFGTGLNEQFF | TGTGCCAGCAGCTTCAGGTTCGGGACTGGGCTCAATGAGCAGTTCTTC
TRBJ2-2 | TRBD2 | TRBV7-6 | NA | CASSFGTSGNTGELFF | TGTGCCAGCAGCTTCGGGACTAGCGGTAACACCGGGGAGCTGTTTTTT
TRBJ1-6 | TRBD1 | TRBV10-2 | NA | CASTGTVNSPLHF | TGCGCCAGCACCGGGACAGTGAATTCACCCCTCCACTTT
TRBJ1-2 | NA | TRBV6-5 | NA | CASSYWGYGYTF | TGTGCCAGCAGTTACTGGGGGTATGGCTACACCTTC
TRBJ1-2 | NA | TRBV7-2 | NA | CASSLDPVNYGYTF | TGTGCCAGCAGCTTAGATCCGGTTAACTATGGCTACACCTTC
TRBJ2-3 | NA | TRBV7-9 | NA | CASSFGPTDTQYF | TGTGCCAGCAGCTTTGGACCCACAGATACGCAGTATTTT
TRBJ1-4 | NA | TRBV5-4 | many | CASSRRAEKLFF | TGTGCCAGCAGCCGTAGGGCCGAAAAACTGTTTTTT